Listed below are T cell receptor beta chains from one sample, sequenced in a study of blood T cell repertoires in COVID-19. The data were produced by immunoSEQ multiplex PCR, yet TCRdb's version contains in-frame clones alone and is incomplete. The profile shows about 150,000 clones, about four fifths of them singletons. Sequencing input: peripheral blood. Source of these receptors: a woman aged 55-75 years with acute or convalescent COVID-19. Both conserved end residues are part of each CDR3. The D gene is left open where the match is weak. A clone size is listed for some rows: how often the clone was seen (once, few, many), or a class if it is expanded.

TRBJ1-4	-	-	16	TRBV3-1/TRBV3-2	CASSPYRQATNEKLFF	TGTGCCAGCAGCCCCTATCGACAGGCAACTAATGAAAAACTGTTTTTT
TRBJ1-1	TRBD1	-	16	TRBV11-2	CASSLAQGRGRTEAFF	TGTGCCAGCAGCTTAGCCCAGGGCAGGGGGCGGACTGAAGCTTTCTTT
TRBJ1-2	-	-	13	TRBV27	CASSWGPQGGYTF	TGTGCCAGCAGTTGGGGCCCCCAAGGGGGCTACACCTTC
TRBJ1-1	TRBD1	-	16	TRBV18	CASSRQGAGYHTEAFF	TGTGCCAGCTCAAGACAGGGGGCGGGTTATCACACTGAAGCTTTCTTT
TRBJ2-1	TRBD1	-	14	TRBV19	CASSRLRGPNEQFF	TGTGCCAGTAGTAGATTGAGGGGGCCTAATGAGCAGTTCTTC
TRBJ2-3	-	-	15	TRBV3-1/TRBV3-2	CASSQDPRGLDTQYF	TGTGCCAGCAGCCAAGATCCCCGGGGGTTAGATACGCAGTATTTT
TRBJ2-1	-	once	13	TRBV10-1	CASSEGLYNEQFF	TGCGCCAGCAGTGAGGGACTGTACAATGAGCAGTTCTTC
TRBJ2-1	TRBD2	-	17	TRBV2	CASSEASGGINYNEQFF	TGTGCCAGCAGTGAAGCTAGCGGGGGAATTAACTACAATGAGCAGTTCTTC
TRBJ2-2	-	few	15	TRBV10-1	CASREGGANTGELFF	TGCGCCAGCAGGGAAGGGGGTGCGAACACCGGGGAGCTGTTTTTT
TRBJ1-5	-	few	16	TRBV7-8	CASSFPGTGGNQPQHF	TGTGCCAGCAGCTTTCCCGGGACGGGAGGGAATCAGCCCCAGCATTTT
TRBJ1-2	TRBD1	-	15	TRBV20-1	CSASAASQGSEGYTF	TGCAGTGCTAGTGCTGCCTCACAGGGGTCGGAGGGCTACACCTTC
TRBJ1-5	-	-	12	TRBV19	CASSIFPQPQHF	TGTGCCAGTAGTATTTTCCCGCAGCCCCAGCATTTT
TRBJ2-2	-	-	14	TRBV11-3	CASSGGANTGELFF	TGTGCCAGCAGTGGCGGGGCCAACACCGGGGAGCTGTTTTTT
TRBJ2-7	TRBD1	once	15	TRBV10-2	CASSEPGQAILEQYF	TGCGCCAGCAGTGAGCCCGGACAGGCCATATTAGAGCAGTACTTC
TRBJ1-5	TRBD1	-	16	TRBV18	CASSPTGGVSNQPQHF	TGTGCCAGCTCACCGACAGGGGGAGTTAGCAATCAGCCCCAGCATTTT
TRBJ1-2	TRBD1	-	15	TRBV4-1	CASSQSPGQGYGYTF	TGCGCCAGCAGCCAATCCCCGGGACAGGGGTATGGCTACACCTTC
TRBJ1-6	TRBD1	-	17	TRBV5-4	CASSLVAGGSLNSPLHF	TGTGCCAGCAGCTTGGTAGCAGGGGGTAGTTTGAATTCACCCCTCCACTTT
TRBJ1-3	-	-	15	TRBV18	CASSPGLRSGNTIYF	TGTGCCAGCTCACCAGGGCTACGTTCTGGAAACACCATATATTTT
TRBJ2-3	TRBD1	-	19	TRBV10-2	CASSPPSGQGLIYTDTQYF	TGCGCCAGCAGCCCCCCATCGGGACAGGGACTGATCTACACAGATACGCAGTATTTT
TRBJ1-2	TRBD1	-	14	TRBV6-5	CASSRTTGDYGYTF	TGTGCCAGCAGTCGGACGACAGGGGACTATGGCTACACCTTC
TRBJ2-2	-	-	14	TRBV28	CASSPGQLTGELFF	TGTGCCAGCAGCCCCGGACAGCTCACCGGGGAGCTGTTTTTT
TRBJ1-6	TRBD1	-	16	TRBV5-1	CASSIGTGASNSPLHF	TGCGCCAGCAGCATCGGTACAGGGGCCTCTAATTCACCCCTCCACTTT
TRBJ2-2	TRBD1	-	16	TRBV19	CASTKDRAFNTGELFF	TGTGCCAGTACCAAGGACAGGGCGTTTAACACCGGGGAGCTGTTTTTT
TRBJ1-2	-	once	13	TRBV5-1	CASSLGQNYGYTF	TGCGCCAGCAGCTTGGGGCAGAACTATGGCTACACCTTC
TRBJ1-2	TRBD1	-	16	TRBV6-1	CASSESFGTGNYGYTF	TGTGCCAGCAGTGAATCGTTCGGGACAGGGAACTATGGCTACACCTTC
TRBJ2-3	-	-	16	TRBV6-2/TRBV6-3	CASSRQNALGTDTQYF	TGTGCCAGCAGTAGACAGAACGCGCTCGGCACAGATACGCAGTATTTT
TRBJ1-1	TRBD1	-	14	TRBV27	CASSWTGRNTEAFF	TGTGCCAGCAGCTGGACAGGTCGGAACACTGAAGCTTTCTTT
TRBJ1-4	-	-	16	TRBV18	CASSPGWTVTNEKLFF	TGTGCCAGCTCACCAGGGTGGACAGTAACTAATGAAAAACTGTTTTTT
TRBJ1-5	-	-	18	TRBV28	CASSFNPRDSRPNQPQHF	TGTGCCAGCAGTTTTAATCCCCGCGACAGTCGACCAAATCAGCCCCAGCATTTT
TRBJ1-6	-	-	15	TRBV7-9	CASSSGTSYNSPLHF	TGTGCCAGCAGCTCCGGGACAAGCTATAATTCACCCCTCCACTTT
TRBJ2-7	TRBD1	-	15	TRBV27	CASSLLGDRSYEQYF	TGTGCCAGCAGTTTACTAGGGGACAGATCCTACGAGCAGTACTTC
TRBJ2-1	TRBD2	-	15	TRBV25-1	CASSSPGGSYNEQFF	TGTGCCAGCAGCTCCCCGGGAGGGTCCTACAATGAGCAGTTCTTC
TRBJ2-7	TRBD2	few	15	TRBV6-5	CASSFRPRGGYEQYF	TGTGCCAGCAGTTTTCGACCCCGCGGGGGCTACGAGCAGTACTTC
TRBJ2-3	TRBD1	-	15	TRBV29-1	CSVRGDRGRVDTQYF	TGCAGCGTTCGTGGGGACAGGGGGCGCGTGGATACGCAGTATTTT
TRBJ1-6	TRBD1	-	15	TRBV4-1	CASSPPGQGYSPLHF	TGCGCCAGCAGCCCCCCGGGACAGGGGTATTCACCCCTCCACTTT
TRBJ1-1	TRBD1	-	14	TRBV5-1	CASSSATGSTEAFF	TGCGCCAGCAGCTCCGCGACAGGGAGCACTGAAGCTTTCTTT
TRBJ1-4	-	-	13	TRBV18	CASSPGENEKLFF	TGTGCCAGCTCACCAGGGGAGAATGAAAAACTGTTTTTT
TRBJ1-2	-	-	12	TRBV9	CASSDRVQGYTF	TGTGCCAGCAGCGACAGGGTTCAAGGCTACACCTTC
TRBJ2-1	TRBD2	few	15	TRBV7-8	CASSLGTSGGDEQFF	TGTGCCAGCAGCTTGGGGACTAGCGGGGGGGATGAGCAGTTCTTC
TRBJ2-7	TRBD1	few	14	TRBV3-1/TRBV3-2	CASSQRDRRHEQYF	TGTGCCAGCAGCCAAAGGGACAGGAGGCACGAGCAGTACTTC
TRBJ1-6	-	-	18	TRBV4-2	CASSQDLRASSYNSPLHF	TGTGCCAGCAGCCAAGATCTGCGTGCGAGCTCCTATAATTCACCCCTCCACTTT
TRBJ1-1	-	-	13	TRBV29-1	CSVEDRGDTVAFF	TGCAGCGTTGAAGATCGAGGGGACACGGTAGCTTTCTTT
TRBJ2-3	-	-	14	TRBV6-5	CASSRGGIPDTQYF	TGTGCCAGCAGTAGGGGGGGAATCCCGGATACGCAGTATTTT
TRBJ1-1	-	-	12	TRBV3-1/TRBV3-2	CASSYGGTEAFF	TGTGCCAGCAGTTATGGAGGTACTGAAGCTTTCTTT
TRBJ2-1	-	-	15	TRBV5-1	CASSLTGTRYNEQFF	TGCGCCAGCAGCTTGACAGGGACGAGGTACAATGAGCAGTTCTTC
TRBJ1-1	-	-	14	TRBV28	CASSLWADNTEAFF	TGTGCCAGCAGTTTATGGGCAGATAACACTGAAGCTTTCTTT
TRBJ1-3	-	-	17	TRBV7-2	CASSLRGYLGGGNTIYF	TGTGCCAGCAGCTTAAGAGGATACCTGGGGGGTGGAAACACCATATATTTT
TRBJ1-1	-	-	14	TRBV5-1	CASSLAGRVTEAFF	TGCGCCAGCAGCTTGGCAGGGAGGGTCACTGAAGCTTTCTTT
TRBJ2-5	-	-	14	TRBV13	CASSLGAGQETQYF	TGTGCCAGCAGCTTAGGGGCAGGGCAAGAGACCCAGTACTTC
TRBJ1-2	-	-	13	TRBV7-8	CASSLTVTYGYTF	TGTGCCAGCAGCTTGACAGTAACCTATGGCTACACCTTC
TRBJ1-3	-	-	13	TRBV7-8	CASSLGLGNTIYF	TGTGCCAGCAGCCTAGGACTCGGAAACACCATATATTTT